This T cell receptor (beta chain) was identified in a study of cytomegalovirus exposure and HLA in healthy donors. At the level of the study: T cells numbering around 170 million yielded more than 95 million unique TCR beta sequences in an earlier analysis.

In regard to this clone: The target antigen is unknown.

This CDR3 is built from 16 residues. The ends lost 6 bases at V and 0 bases at J; junction bases unmatched: 10. The germline V gene encodes CDR1 SGHNT and CDR2 YYREEE (reference sequence). Regarding the study as a whole: A list of 150 or so TCR beta chains associated with cytomegalovirus was given.

The study ran its PCR with 60 Vbeta and 13 Jbeta primers. The table came from immunoSEQ multiplex PCR; TCRdb's copy has only in-frame clones and leaves some out. The sample shows over 110,000 clones, 70% to 80% of them seen only once. The sequence was obtained from a female donor in good health and CMV-seronegative. Sequencing was carried out using PBMCs. The chain carries TRBV5-4 and TRBJ2-3, with 7 nucleotides matching TRBD1. The CDR3 sequence is CASTPTPGQSTDTQYF. In DNA form, the CDR3 reads TGTGCCAGCACCCCCACGCCGGGACAGAGCACAGATACGCAGTATTTT.